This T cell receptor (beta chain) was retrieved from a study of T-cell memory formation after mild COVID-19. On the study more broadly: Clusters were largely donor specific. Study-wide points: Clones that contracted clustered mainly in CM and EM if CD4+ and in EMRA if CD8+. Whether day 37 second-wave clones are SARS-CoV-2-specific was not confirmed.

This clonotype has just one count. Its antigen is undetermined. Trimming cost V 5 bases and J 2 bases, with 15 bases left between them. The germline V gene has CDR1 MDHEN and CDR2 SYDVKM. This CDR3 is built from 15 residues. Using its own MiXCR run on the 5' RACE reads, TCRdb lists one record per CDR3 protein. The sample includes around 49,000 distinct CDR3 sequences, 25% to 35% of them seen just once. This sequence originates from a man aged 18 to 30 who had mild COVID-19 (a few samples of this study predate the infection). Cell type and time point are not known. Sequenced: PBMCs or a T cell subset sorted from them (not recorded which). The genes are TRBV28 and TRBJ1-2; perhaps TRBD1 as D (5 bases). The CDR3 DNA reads TGTGCCAGCAGTGCCCTTCGGGGCGTAAACTATGGCTACACCTTC. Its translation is CASSALRGVNYGYTF.